The 28 T cell receptor beta chains below come from one sample, sequenced in a study of chemoradiotherapy in HPV16-positive cancers. The method was immunoSEQ multiplex PCR; TCRdb's version includes in-frame clones alone and lacks a portion of them. The data hold over 10,000 clones, with about 60% observed a single time. The material was obtained from a patient who underwent chemoradiotherapy. The receptors were sampled from a human donor with HPV-associated anogenital cancer.

The V call is TRBV2, the J call TRBJ1-5, with 8 positions matching TRBD1. Looked up from germline, CDR1 is SNHLY and CDR2 is FYNNEI. The CDR3 sequence is 14 residues long. J was trimmed by 1 base and V by 6 bases; bases with no gene match: 2. The CDR3 coding sequence is TGTGCCAGCAGGGACAGGGTAAGCAATCAGCCCCAGCATTTT. It translates to CASRDRVSNQPQHF.

This clone was seen only once. J is TRBJ1-4 and V is TRBV2; D remains unclear. The germline CDR1 and CDR2 sequences are SNHLY and FYNNEI. Trimming shortened V by 6 bases and J by 7 bases, and 15 bases separated the two germline ends. CDR3 length: 14 residues. This chain's CDR3 is CASSMWRGGEKLFF. The CDR3 DNA follows: TGTGCCAGCAGCATGTGGCGGGGAGGTGAAAAACTGTTTTTT.

The CDR3 loop reads CATRGPTDRGGGTGELFF. CDR3 in DNA: TGTGCCACCCGAGGCCCAACCGACAGAGGGGGGGGCACCGGGGAGCTGTTTTTT. The chain has TRBV7-6 and TRBJ2-2, with D possibly TRBD2 on 7 matching bases. The CDR3 is 18 residues long. With 10 bases removed from V and 4 bases from J, the gap between germline ends came to 28 bases. The germline V gene encodes CDR1 SGHVS and CDR2 FNYEAQ.

The CDR3: CASSPDRAQGYTF. CDR3 bases: TGTGCCAGCTCCCCCGACAGGGCTCAAGGCTACACCTTC. V and J are TRBV18 and TRBJ1-2; 7 bases match TRBD1. This CDR3 has 13 amino acids. CDR1 is KGHSH, CDR2 LQKENI, per germline. After removal of 6 bases from V and 8 bases from J, the junction contained 9 bases not matched to a gene. The full variable domain, completed using reference TRBV18 and TRBJ1-2, is NAGVMQNPRHLVRRRGQEARLRCSPMKGHSHVYWYRQLPEEGLKFMVYLQKENIIDESGMPKERFSAEFPKEGPSILRIQQVVRGDSAAYFCASSPDRAQGYTFGSGTRLTVV.

This clone has just a few counts. This chain connects TRBV9 to TRBJ2-7; the D gene is possibly TRBD2 (6 bases). The CDR3 has 15 residues. The ends were cut back, 4 bases at V and 2 bases at J, with 16 bases in the middle. Germline-derived CDR1 and CDR2 are SGDLS and YYNGEE. The CDR3 protein is CASSPEGGATYEQYF. The CDR3 bases are TGTGCCAGCAGCCCAGAAGGCGGGGCTACCTACGAGCAGTACTTC. Using reference TRBV9 and TRBJ2-7 for the parts outside the CDR3, the full variable domain is DSGVTQTPKHLITATGQRVTLRCSPRSGDLSVYWYQQSLDQGLQFLIQYYNGEERAKGNILERFSAQQFPDLHSELNLSSLELGDSALYFCASSPEGGATYEQYFGPGTRLTVT.

The chain combines TRBV6-1 with TRBJ1-6; no firm D call. Per germline, CDR1 MNHNS and CDR2 SASEGT. Trimming took off 4 bases at V and 8 bases at J, with 12 bases between the two ends. The length of the CDR3 is 14 residues. The CDR3 sequence is CASSAGPYYSPLHF. CDR3 DNA sequence: TGTGCCAGCAGTGCAGGTCCCTACTATTCACCCCTCCACTTT.

The chain recombines TRBV28 with TRBJ2-7; D not resolved. Germline V CDR1 and CDR2: MDHEN, SYDVKM. The CDR3 consists of 11 residues. Trimming took off 3 bases at V and 5 bases at J, with 5 bases between the two ends. The CDR3 DNA reads TGTGCCAGCAGTTTGGCGGACGAGCAGTACTTC. It translates to CASSLADEQYF.

This clone occurred a few times. The chain recombines TRBV27 with TRBJ1-2; weak D call: TRBD1 (5 bases). The CDR3 sequence is 14 residues long. Germline loops: CDR1 MNHEY, CDR2 SMNVEV (reference sequence). The germline V and J ends were trimmed by 6 bases and 4 bases, with 15 bases remaining between them. The CDR3 protein is CASRDAGTAYGYTF. As DNA, the CDR3 is TGTGCCAGCAGAGACGCCGGGACGGCCTATGGCTACACCTTC.

The chain employs TRBV18 and TRBJ1-1; tentatively, D is TRBD1 (5 bases). The length of the CDR3 is 17 residues. Germline CDR1 reads KGHSH; CDR2 reads LQKENI. V was pared by 1 base and J by 4 bases, with 19 bases between. Here the CDR3 reads CASSPRGIALKGTEAFF. The CDR3 region has the DNA TGTGCCAGCTCACCACGGGGCATCGCCTTGAAGGGCACTGAAGCTTTCTTT.

Note on this clone: The germline gene is not matched at one end of the junction; a read error may be the cause. V is TRBV7-7 and J is TRBJ2-1; unclear D gene. In germline, CDR1 is SSHAT, CDR2 FNYEAQ (reference sequence). The CDR3 has 13 amino acids. The CDR3 DNA sequence: TGTGCTAGCAGCTTGCGAGTCTACAATGAGCAGTTCTTC. Protein: CASSLRVYNEQFF. The whole variable domain, filled in from reference TRBV7-7 and TRBJ2-1, reads GAGVSQSPRYKVTKRGQDVTLRCDPISSHATLYWYQQALGQGPEFLTYFNYEAQPDKSGLPSDRFSAERPEGSISTLTIQRTEQRDSAMYRCASSLRVYNEQFFGPGTRLTVL.

The chain joins TRBV6-1 to TRBJ2-7; 11 nucleotides agree with TRBD1. V was clipped by 2 bases and J by 3 bases; unmatched bases: 3. The CDR3 totals 15 residues. CDR1 MNHNS and CDR2 SASEGT come from the germline V gene. The CDR3 DNA sequence: TGTGCCAGCAGTGAAATCGGGACAGGGGGCTACGAGCAGTACTTC. It codes for CASSEIGTGGYEQYF.

The chain employs TRBV2 and TRBJ2-1, with D possibly matching TRBD1 (6 bases). Germline CDR1 SNHLY, CDR2 FYNNEI. Trimming cost V 3 bases and J 0 bases, with 9 bases left between them. CDR3 length: 15 amino acids. The CDR3 loop is CASSDKGGSYNEQFF. The CDR3 DNA reads TGTGCCAGCAGTGATAAAGGGGGCTCCTACAATGAGCAGTTCTTC.

The rearrangement links TRBV2 to TRBJ2-1, with 9 bases identical to TRBD2. The CDR3 length is 14 residues. The V gene end was trimmed by 7 bases and the J gene end by 8 bases; junction bases not matched to a gene: 9. Per germline, CDR1 SNHLY and CDR2 FYNNEI. The CDR3 nucleotides are TGTGCCAGCATTAGACTAGCGGCGGTCGATGAGCAGTTCTTC. Residues: CASIRLAAVDEQFF.

This clone came up once. The chain links TRBV28 to TRBJ1-5; D remains unclear. The CDR3 consists of 12 residues. CDR1 and CDR2 from the germline V gene are MDHEN and SYDVKM. V shed 6 bases and J shed 2 bases, with 5 bases lying between them. CDR3 sequence (DNA): TGTGCCAGCAGGCCGGGCAATCAGCCCCAGCATTTT. It specifies CASRPGNQPQHF.

This chain links TRBV9 with TRBJ2-3, with TRBD2 identical over 11 bases. Germline values: CDR1 SGDLS, CDR2 YYNGEE. J was trimmed by 1 base and V by 4 bases; bases with no gene match: 2. CDR3 length: 15 residues. CDR3 nucleotides: TGTGCCAGCAGCTTTAGCGGGGGGGGCACAGATACGCAGTATTTT. Its translation is CASSFSGGGTDTQYF.

This clone has more than one count but fewer than ten. The chain employs TRBV9 and TRBJ2-1; 8 bases fit TRBD2. Germline values: CDR1 SGDLS, CDR2 YYNGEE. Trimming at V came to 6 bases and at J to 7 bases, leaving 12 bases not matched to a gene. The CDR3 sequence is 15 residues long. The CDR3 region has the DNA TGTGCCAGCACCCGAGGGACTAGGAAAGGTAATGAGCAGTTCTTC. Its translation is CASTRGTRKGNEQFF.

Only a few counts were recorded for this clone. The rearrangement links TRBV29-1 to TRBJ2-7; D may match TRBD1 or TRBD2 (5 bases each). Per the germline V gene, CDR1 is SQVTM and CDR2 is ANQGSEA. The V end lost 6 bases, the J end lost 4 bases, and 10 bases lay between the germline ends. The CDR3 is made up of 11 amino acids. In DNA form, the CDR3 reads TGCAGCGTGGGGGAAGGGTACGAGCAGTACTTC. Translated, it gives CSVGEGYEQYF.

The chain is built from TRBV9 and TRBJ2-1; 13 bases fit TRBD2. The germline gives CDR1 SGDLS, CDR2 YYNGEE. The CDR3 has 15 residues. The J segment lost 6 bases and the V segment lost 3 bases, leaving 3 bases of the junction unmatched. As DNA, the CDR3 is TGTGCCAGCAGCGGACTAGCGGGGGGCCTCAATGAGCAGTTCTTC. It encodes CASSGLAGGLNEQFF.

The rearrangement joins TRBV4-1 to TRBJ2-7, with unresolved D. V was shortened by 7 bases and J by 0 bases, with 13 bases between the two germline ends. CDR1 and CDR2 (germline): MGHRA, YSYEKL. The CDR3 is 14 residues long. CDR3 in DNA: TGCGCCAGCACTAAGGCACCAAGCTCCTACGAGCAGTACTTC. It yields the protein CASTKAPSSYEQYF.

This clone has just a few counts. V and J are TRBV29-1 and TRBJ2-3; maybe TRBD2 (7 bases). The V gene lost 6 bases and the J gene lost 9 bases, with 10 bases spanning the gap. This CDR3 is 10 amino acids long. Germline V gene lookup returns CDR1 SQVTM and CDR2 ANQGSEA. The CDR3 DNA is TGCAGCGTAGGGGGAGGGACGCAGTATTTT. Protein product: CSVGGGTQYF.

This clone occurred a few times. The chain employs TRBV7-8 and TRBJ1-6; the D is unclear. The germline CDR1 and CDR2 sequences are SGHVS and FQNEAQ. Trimming took off 5 bases at V and 5 bases at J, with 10 bases between the two ends. This CDR3 region has 14 residues. CDR3 amino acids: CASSPTANNSPLHF. CDR3 nucleotide sequence: TGTGCCAGCAGCCCTACAGCCAATAATTCACCCCTCCACTTT.

This clone was counted once. J is TRBJ2-3 and V is TRBV13; D possibly corresponds to TRBD1 (5 bases). V lost 6 bases and J lost 5, with 6 bases in between. Germline V lookup: CDR1 PRHDT, CDR2 FYEKMQ (reference sequence). CDR3 length: 11 amino acids. CDR3 loop: CASSQGDTQYF. Written as DNA, the CDR3 is TGTGCCAGCAGTCAGGGAGATACGCAGTATTTT.

The chain uses TRBV19 and TRBJ1-2, with 9 bases aligning to TRBD1. Germline assignment: CDR1 LNHDA and CDR2 SQIVND (reference sequence). Trimming at V came to 5 bases and at J to 8 bases, leaving 9 bases not matched to a gene. There are 14 residues in the CDR3. The CDR3 region is CASSVGQGLRGYTF. For the CDR3, the DNA is TGTGCCAGTAGTGTTGGACAGGGGTTACGGGGCTACACCTTC.

A few counts support this clone. The chain links TRBV6-4 to TRBJ2-7, with D hard to call. There are 11 residues in the CDR3. V lost 0 bases and J 5 bases, leaving 2 bases between the germline ends. The germline CDR1 and CDR2 sequences are MRHNA and SNTAGT. CDR3 coding DNA: TGTGCCAGCAGTGACTCAGACGAGCAGTACTTC. It yields the protein CASSDSDEQYF.

V is TRBV5-4 and J is TRBJ2-2, with D possibly matching TRBD2 (5 bases). Germline V CDR1 and CDR2: SGHNT, YYREEE (reference sequence). The V end was cut by 4 bases, the J end by 8 bases, with 15 bases between. The CDR3 extends over 14 amino acids. The CDR3 sequence is CASSASRARGELFF. CDR3 DNA: TGTGCCAGCAGCGCCTCGCGGGCACGAGGGGAGCTGTTTTTT.

This sequence joins TRBV9 and TRBJ2-3; 10 bases align to TRBD2. Germline CDR1 and CDR2: SGDLS and YYNGEE. The CDR3 runs to 15 residues. J gave up 4 bases and V 3 bases, and 5 bases lay outside the gene matches. The CDR3 DNA is TGTGCCAGCAGCGCAGCGGGGGGGCCCGCAGATACGCAGTATTTT. Translated, it gives CASSAAGGPADTQYF.

The chain combines TRBV19 with TRBJ2-5; 12 bases agree with TRBD2. CDR3 length equals 16 residues. Unmatched junction bases numbered 7, after V lost 4 bases and J lost 4 bases. CDR1 LNHDA and CDR2 SQIVND come from the germline V gene (reference sequence). The CDR3 here is CASSRSSGGARETQYF. The CDR3 bases are TGTGCCAGTAGTAGGTCTAGCGGGGGGGCACGAGAGACCCAGTACTTC. The full variable domain, rest sourced from reference TRBV19 and TRBJ2-5, is DGGITQSPKYLFRKEGQNVTLSCEQNLNHDAMYWYRQDPGQGLRLIYYSQIVNDFQKGDIAEGYSVSREKKESFPLTVTSAQKNPTAFYLCASSRSSGGARETQYFGPGTRLLVL.

The chain carries TRBV4-1 and TRBJ2-5, with 10 bases aligning to TRBD1. V lost 4 bases and J lost 1; bases outside the gene matches: 12. Germline V gives CDR1 MGHRA, CDR2 YSYEKL. The CDR3 covers 18 residues. The CDR3 nucleotides read TGCGCCAGCAGCCCGGCGGGACAGGGGTTCGGGGGCCAAGAGACCCAGTACTTC. This gives the protein CASSPAGQGFGGQETQYF.